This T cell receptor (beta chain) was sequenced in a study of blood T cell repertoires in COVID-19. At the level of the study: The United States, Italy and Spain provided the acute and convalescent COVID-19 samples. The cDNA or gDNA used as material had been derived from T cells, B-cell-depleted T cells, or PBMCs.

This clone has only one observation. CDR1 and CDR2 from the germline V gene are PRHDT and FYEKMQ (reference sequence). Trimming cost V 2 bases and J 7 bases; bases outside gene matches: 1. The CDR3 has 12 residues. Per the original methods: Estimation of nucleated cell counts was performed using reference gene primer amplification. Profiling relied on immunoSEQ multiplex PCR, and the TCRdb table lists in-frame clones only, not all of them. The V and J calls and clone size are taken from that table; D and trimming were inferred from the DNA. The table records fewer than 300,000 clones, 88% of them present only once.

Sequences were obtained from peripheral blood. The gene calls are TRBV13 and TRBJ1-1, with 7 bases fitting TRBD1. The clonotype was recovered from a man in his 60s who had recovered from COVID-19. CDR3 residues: CASSLNRGEAFF. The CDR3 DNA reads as TGTGCCAGCAGCTTAAACAGGGGTGAAGCTTTCTTT.